A single sample is the source of the 10 T cell receptor beta chains below, sequenced in a study of blood T cell repertoires in COVID-19. Clones were sequenced by immunoSEQ multiplex PCR, and TCRdb holds only the in-frame ones, with some missing. This sample yields about 310,000 clones, of which 75% to 90% are seen a single time; approximately 9.8% belongs to the top ten. The sequenced material came from PBMCs or T cells enriched from blood (not recorded which). The origin of the receptors is a woman in her forties who had recovered from COVID-19.

The genes are TRBV7-3 and TRBJ2-3; 10 bases align to TRBD2. CDR3 length: 18 amino acids. Germline V CDR1 and CDR2: SGHTA, FQGTGA. The J segment lost 2 bases and the V segment lost 1 base, leaving 9 bases of the junction unmatched. This chain's CDR3 is CASSLKARLAGVTDTQYF. CDR3 DNA: TGTGCCAGCAGCTTAAAGGCCCGGCTAGCGGGGGTCACAGATACGCAGTATTTT.

The chain uses TRBV5-1 and TRBJ1-4; D may be TRBD1 (6 bases). Looked up from germline, CDR1 is SGHRS and CDR2 is YFSETQ. V shed 0 bases and J shed 2 bases, with 14 bases lying between them. The CDR3 is 17 amino acids. CDR3 coding DNA: TGCGCCAGCAGCTTGGCGATAAGGGGGTTGACTAATGAAAAACTGTTTTTT. This gives the protein CASSLAIRGLTNEKLFF.

The chain employs TRBV5-1 and TRBJ2-3, with 10 bases fitting TRBD2. This CDR3 has 16 amino acids. CDR1 is SGHRS and CDR2 is YFSETQ in the germline V gene. The trim removed 2 bases at V and 1 base at J, leaving 4 bases unmatched. CDR3 coding DNA: TGCGCCAGCAGCTTATTAACTAGCGGGGGCACAGATACGCAGTATTTT. Translating it yields CASSLLTSGGTDTQYF.

V and J are TRBV18 and TRBJ1-4; 7 bases agree with TRBD1. Germline loops: CDR1 KGHSH, CDR2 LQKENI. The CDR3 is 17 residues long. The trim removed 6 bases at V and 6 bases at J, leaving 16 bases unmatched. The DNA of the CDR3 is TGTGCCAGCTCCGCTATCGGACAGGCCCAAACGGATGAAAAACTGTTTTTT. As protein: CASSAIGQAQTDEKLFF. The full variable domain, completed using reference TRBV18 and TRBJ1-4, is NAGVMQNPRHLVRRRGQEARLRCSPMKGHSHVYWYRQLPEEGLKFMVYLQKENIIDESGMPKERFSAEFPKEGPSILRIQQVVRGDSAAYFCASSAIGQAQTDEKLFFGSGTQLSVL.

V usage is TRBV15 and J usage is TRBJ2-7; possible D gene TRBD2, 6 bases. V shed 0 bases and J shed 7 bases, with 10 bases lying between them. The germline V gene has CDR1 LNHNV and CDR2 YYDKDF (reference sequence). The CDR3 has 13 amino acids. CDR3 in amino acids: CATSREGTREQYF. In nucleotides, the CDR3 is TGTGCCACCAGCAGAGAAGGGACTCGGGAGCAGTACTTC.

This clone has more than one count but fewer than ten. J is TRBJ2-3 and V is TRBV28, with 10 bases aligning to TRBD1. This CDR3 region has 15 residues. Germline V CDR1 and CDR2: MDHEN, SYDVKM. V was clipped by 7 bases and J by 1 base; unmatched bases: 5. The CDR3 is CASTLGTGGTDTQYF. The DNA of the CDR3 is TGTGCCAGCACCCTAGGGACAGGGGGCACAGATACGCAGTATTTT.

The chain recombines TRBV7-3 with TRBJ2-1; 7 bases line up with TRBD2. The CDR3 is made up of 16 amino acids. V was pared by 2 bases and J by 7 bases, with 11 bases of the junction left unmatched. Germline V gives CDR1 SGHTA, CDR2 FQGTGA. The CDR3 is CASSLGGGAGLNEQFF. In DNA form, the CDR3 reads TGTGCCAGCAGCTTAGGAGGAGGAGCGGGATTGAATGAGCAGTTCTTC.

The rearrangement links TRBV5-1 to TRBJ1-2; the D gene is possibly TRBD1 (5 bases). The V end lost 4 bases, the J end lost 4 bases, and 11 bases lay between the germline ends. CDR3 length equals 13 residues. CDR1 is SGHRS, CDR2 YFSETQ, per germline. The CDR3 sequence: CASSLRGLYGYTF. The CDR3 DNA reads TGCGCCAGCAGCCTTAGGGGCCTCTATGGCTACACCTTC.

This chain connects TRBV11-2 to TRBJ2-5, with 10 positions matching TRBD1. Germline CDR1 and CDR2: SGHAT and FQNNGV. The V and J ends lost 6 bases and 3 bases, in that order; junction bases with no gene match: 7. The CDR3 contains 15 residues. The DNA of the CDR3 is TGTGCCAGCAGGCCACCGGGACAGGGGAAAGAGACCCAGTACTTC. Amino acids: CASRPPGQGKETQYF.

The chain links TRBV7-2 to TRBJ1-3; TRBD1 agrees at 8 bases. The CDR3 loop spans 17 amino acids. The germline CDR1 and CDR2 sequences are SGHTA and FQGNSA. Trimming at V came to 1 base and at J to 3 bases, leaving 8 bases not matched to a gene. The CDR3 bases are TGTGCCAGCAGCTTAGTAGGGCAGGGGGCTGGTGGAAACACCATATATTTT. The encoded protein is CASSLVGQGAGGNTIYF.